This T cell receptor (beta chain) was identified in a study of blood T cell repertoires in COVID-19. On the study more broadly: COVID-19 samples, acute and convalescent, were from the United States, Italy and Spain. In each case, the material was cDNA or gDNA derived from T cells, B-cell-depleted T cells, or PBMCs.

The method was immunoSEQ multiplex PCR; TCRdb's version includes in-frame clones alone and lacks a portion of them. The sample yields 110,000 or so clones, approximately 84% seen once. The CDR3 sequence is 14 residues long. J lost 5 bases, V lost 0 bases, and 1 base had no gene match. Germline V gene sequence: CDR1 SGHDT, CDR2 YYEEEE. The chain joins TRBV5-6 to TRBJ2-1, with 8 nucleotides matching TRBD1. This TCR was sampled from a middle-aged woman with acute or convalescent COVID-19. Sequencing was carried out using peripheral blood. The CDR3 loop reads CASSLVTGDNEQFF. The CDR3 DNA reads TGTGCCAGCAGCTTGGTGACAGGGGACAATGAGCAGTTCTTC.